Listed below are T cell receptor beta chains from one sample, sequenced in a study of T cell changes during pregnancy in multiple sclerosis. Here immunoSEQ multiplex PCR was the method, and the copy in TCRdb shows in-frame clones only, minus some. Found here are under 50,000 clones, about 92% of them singletons; the top ten hold 0.75% to 0.85%. The sample in question was CD4+ T cells from peripheral blood mononuclear cells, obtained in the third trimester of pregnancy. Every receptor here comes from a female donor with multiple sclerosis, enrolled in a pregnancy study. The CDR3 runs from the conserved cysteine through the conserved F or W. A D gene is named only where the DNA matches it firmly. A clone size is listed for some rows: how often the clone was seen (once, few, many), or a class if it is expanded.

clone_size	d_call	v_call	j_call	cdr3_nt	cdr3_aa
-	-	TRBV5-3	TRBJ2-2	TGTGCCAGAAGCTTGGTGTGTGGACAGAACACCGGGGAGCTGTTTTTT	CARSLVCGQNTGELFF
-	TRBD1	TRBV4-1	TRBJ2-7	TGCGCCAGCAGCCAAGCCCCGGGACAGGGATTATACGAGCAGTACTTC	CASSQAPGQGLYEQYF
-	TRBD2	TRBV14	TRBJ2-1	TGTGCCAACGACTTAGCGGGAGGCTCCTACAATGAGCAGTTCTTC	CANDLAGGSYNEQFF
-	TRBD1	TRBV29-1	TRBJ1-2	TGCAGCGTCCACAGGACAGGGGGGGGCTACACCTTC	CSVHRTGGGYTF
few	TRBD1	TRBV5-1	TRBJ2-5	TGCGCCAGCAGCTTGGGACAGGGAGAGACCCAGTACTTC	CASSLGQGETQYF
-	-	TRBV11-2	TRBJ2-7	TGTGCCAGCAGCTTAGCTGCGGGGAAGGGCTCCTACGAGCAGTACTTC	CASSLAAGKGSYEQYF
once	TRBD1	TRBV18	TRBJ2-3	TGTGCCAGCTCACCACCTGAGACAGGGGGCACAGATACGCAGTATTTT	CASSPPETGGTDTQYF
-	TRBD1	TRBV19	TRBJ1-5	TGTGCCAGTAGCCAGTGGCAGGGGGCCCAGCCCCAGCATTTT	CASSQWQGAQPQHF
-	TRBD2	TRBV5-1	TRBJ2-1	TGCGCCAGCAGCTTGGGCAGCGGGGGCAATGAGCAGTTCTTC	CASSLGSGGNEQFF
-	-	TRBV7-7	TRBJ2-1	TGTGCTAGCAGCTTAGACGGTCCGGTGCCTGAGAATGAGCAGTTCTTC	CASSLDGPVPENEQFF
-	TRBD1	TRBV6-5	TRBJ1-3	TGTGCCAGCAGGAGCCGGGACAGGGCAAACACCATATATTTT	CASRSRDRANTIYF
once	-	TRBV2	TRBJ2-1	TGTGCCAGCGTCTTGGGCAGCCGCTCCTACAATGAGCAGTTCTTC	CASVLGSRSYNEQFF
-	TRBD2	TRBV5-1	TRBJ2-7	TGCGCCAGCAGCTATGGTCGGACTAGCGGGAAGTACGAGCAGTACTTC	CASSYGRTSGKYEQYF
-	TRBD2	TRBV11-2	TRBJ2-7	TGTGCCAGCAGCACATGGACTAGCGAAACCTACGAGCAGTACTTC	CASSTWTSETYEQYF
-	-	TRBV9	TRBJ1-3	TGTGCCAGCAGCGTGGCCAGCTCTGGAAACACCATATATTTT	CASSVASSGNTIYF
-	-	TRBV5-4	TRBJ2-3	TGTGCCAGCAGCTCCCCGGGACGGAGGGCCACAGATACGCAGTATTTT	CASSSPGRRATDTQYF
-	TRBD1	TRBV29-1	TRBJ2-3	TGCAGCGTAAAACAGGGGAGCGGCACAGATACGCAGTATTTT	CSVKQGSGTDTQYF
once	TRBD1	TRBV9	TRBJ1-3	TGTGCCAGCAGCGGGGACAGTTGGACTTACTCTGGAAACACCATATATTTT	CASSGDSWTYSGNTIYF
-	TRBD2	TRBV30	TRBJ2-5	TGTGCCTGGATTCCAGCGGGAACAGAGACCCAGTACTTC	CAWIPAGTETQYF
-	TRBD1	TRBV2	TRBJ2-7	TGTGCCAGCAGTGAAGATCGGGACAGGATAGGCGAGCAGTACTTC	CASSEDRDRIGEQYF
few	TRBD2	TRBV18	TRBJ2-1	TGTGCCAGCTCACCCAGGCGGGAGAACAATGAGCAGTTCTTC	CASSPRRENNEQFF
-	-	TRBV5-1	TRBJ2-3	TGCGCCAGCAGCGAAGACAGCTCTAGCACAGATACGCAGTATTTT	CASSEDSSSTDTQYF